The subject of this entry is one T cell receptor beta chain. V lost 4 bases, J lost 3 bases, and 19 bases lay in between. There are 17 residues in the CDR3. Germline V gene lookup returns CDR1 SGHAT and CDR2 FQNNGV. This entry belongs to a study of blood T cell repertoires in COVID-19. The protocol was immunoSEQ multiplex PCR, while the TCRdb copy is restricted to in-frame clones and leaves out a portion. The sample includes over 150,000 clones, approximately 85% of them seen just once. The sequencing sample was made of PBMCs or T cells enriched from blood (not recorded which). This receptor was obtained from a man aged 40-50 years who had recovered from COVID-19. The genes are TRBV11-2 and TRBJ1-3, with D possibly matching TRBD1 (5 bases). CDR3 protein: CASSWASTGLGGNTIYF. The CDR3 region has the DNA TGTGCCAGCAGCTGGGCGTCTACAGGTTTGGGTGGAAACACCATATATTTT.